The rows below give T cell receptor beta chains drawn from one sample of a study of technical replicates of blood from a handful of donors. TCRdb's copy holds only in-frame clones and misses some; the assay was immunoSEQ multiplex PCR. Among about 94,000 clones listed, about 95% were seen once. The sample was T cells isolated from PBMCs. These receptors all come from a human donor in good health. The conserved cysteine and the conserved F or W are not part of the CDR3 here.

V	J	CDR3
TRBV9	TRBJ2-5	TSSLSGGKETQY
TRBV27	TRBJ1-1	ASRPGQGPTEAF
TRBV30	TRBJ1-4	AWSGGQGQVDEKLF
TRBV5-5	TRBJ1-4	ASSPGGSGSATNEKLF
TRBV5-8	TRBJ2-1	ASSLGDLSGDNEQF
TRBV11-3	TRBJ2-4	ASSLEPTGQLAKNIQY
TRBV7-8	TRBJ2-5	ASSSNFRTQY
TRBV7-9	TRBJ1-5	ASSSNDRAGQPQH
TRBV11-1	TRBJ1-1	ASSLLNTEAF
TRBV30	TRBJ2-7	AWRWRYEQY
TRBV2	TRBJ2-1	ASSEASGGYTNEQF
TRBV7-8	TRBJ1-6	ASSLGQGSAYNSPLH
TRBV5-1	TRBJ2-3	ASSFKLGGTDTQY
TRBV27	TRBJ2-3	ASSLRPGGGGTDTQY
TRBV7-3	TRBJ2-1	ASSLNGGGSGYNEQF
TRBV18	TRBJ2-1	ASSPGRSGGAYNEQF
TRBV11-2	TRBJ1-3	ASSIDTLSGNTIY
TRBV18	TRBJ2-7	ASSPGQGGEQY
TRBV28	TRBJ2-3	ASSQHSTDTQY